Listed here is a single TCR beta chain. These data belong to a study of shared clonotypes between healthy human individuals. For the study at large: Donor composition was a couple of women and a few men, aged 18 to 49.

The protocol was immunoSEQ multiplex PCR, while the TCRdb copy is restricted to in-frame clones and leaves out a portion. The sample consists of roughly 1.4 million clones, approximately 98.5% of them appearing once. All of the donors resided in Nashville, Tennessee, and each was a Caucasian adult. The specimen sequenced was naive CD4+ T cells sorted from blood. The subset: CD45RA+ positively selected. This TCR derives from a man aged 30 to 45 in good health.

The CDR3 spells CASRQGAANTEAFF. The CDR3 nucleotides are TGTGCCAGCAGGCAGGGGGCAGCTAACACTGAAGCTTTCTTT. The rearrangement links TRBV28 to TRBJ1-1; the match to TRBD1 covers 8 bases. CDR1 MDHEN and CDR2 SYDVKM come from the germline V gene. Trimming removed 6 bases from V and 2 bases from J; junction bases left unmatched: 5. The CDR3 has 14 amino acids.